These T cell receptor beta chains were read from a single sample in a study of T cells in Graves' hyperthyroidism and ophthalmopathy. TCRdb reprocessed the multiplex PCR reads with MiXCR, giving one entry per CDR3 protein. The sample lists about 640,000 distinct CDR3 sequences; less than 25% were seen once. Sequencing was performed on blood. Receptors were obtained from a man aged 25-40 years with Graves' ophthalmopathy. Both conserved end residues are part of each CDR3. A D gene is named only where the DNA matches it firmly. A clone size is listed for some rows: how often the clone was seen (once, few, many), or a class if it is expanded.

>NA|TRBV2|TRBJ2-2|NA
TGTGCCAGCAGTGAAGTTGACGCGGGGTTGTACACCGCGGAGCTGTTTTTT
CASSEVDAGLYTAELFF
>TRBD2|TRBV9|TRBJ2-7|NA
TGTGCCAGCAGCGTAGACGCTAGCGGAAACTACGAGCAGTACTTC
CASSVDASGNYEQYF
>NA|TRBV4-1|TRBJ2-7|NA
TGCGCCAGCAGCCAAGTAGGGGGATCGGGCGAGCAGTACTTC
CASSQVGGSGEQYF
>TRBD2|TRBV5-1|TRBJ2-3|many
TGCGCCAGCAGCATCGCTAGCGGGAGGGCCTCAGATACGCAGTATTTT
CASSIASGRASDTQYF
>NA|TRBV11-2|TRBJ2-5|few
TGTGCCAGCAGCCCCGGGCTGTTAGACCAAGAGACCCAGTACTTC
CASSPGLLDQETQYF
>TRBD1|TRBV27|TRBJ2-1|many
TGTGCCAGCAGTTTATTGGACAGGGTGGATGAGCAGTTCTTC
CASSLLDRVDEQFF
>NA|TRBV7-2|TRBJ1-6|NA
TGTGCCAGCAGCTTAGGTCCCTCCCTCCACTTT
CASSLGPSLHF
>NA|TRBV6-9|TRBJ2-2|NA
TGTGCCAGCAGTATTTTGAGGGGGGCGCGGCACGATCCCGGGGAGCTGTTTTTT
CASSILRGARHDPGELFF
>TRBD2|TRBV30|TRBJ2-2|many
TGTGCCTGGACTAGCGGGAGTGCCGGGGAGCTGTTTTTT
CAWTSGSAGELFF
>NA|TRBV7-2|TRBJ2-4|NA
TGTGCCAGCAGCCCAAACATAAACGACTTAGCCAAAAACATTCAGTACTTC
CASSPNINDLAKNIQYF
>TRBD2|TRBV20-1|TRBJ2-1|NA
TGCAGTGCTAGAGCCAGGACTAGCGGGAATGACCCTGAGCAGTTCTTC
CSARARTSGNDPEQFF
>NA|TRBV7-3|TRBJ2-7|many
TGTGCCAGCAGCCAACAGGCGGGACACATCTACGAGCAGTACTTC
CASSQQAGHIYEQYF
>NA|TRBV9|TRBJ2-7|NA
TGTGCCAGCAGCGTAGCGGAGACTCCGTCCTACGAGCAGTACTTC
CASSVAETPSYEQYF
>TRBD1|TRBV5-1|TRBJ2-1|many
TGCGCCAGCAGGCCAAGGGGACAGGATTACAATGAGCAGTTCTTC
CASRPRGQDYNEQFF
>NA|TRBV6-1|TRBJ2-5|NA
TGTGCCAGCAAGGTCCACAGAGAAGAGACCCAGTACTTC
CASKVHREETQYF
>TRBD2|TRBV11-3|TRBJ2-1|many
TGTGCCAGCAGCTTGGGACTAGCGGGACAAACCGCAGATGAGCAGTTCTTC
CASSLGLAGQTADEQFF
>NA|TRBV6-1|TRBJ1-4|NA
TGTGCCAGCAGAGGGGTCAATGAAAAACTGTTTTTT
CASRGVNEKLFF
>TRBD1|TRBV4-3|TRBJ1-2|few
TGCGCCAGCAGCCAAGATCGGGGACAGGGTATCTATGGCTACACCTTC
CASSQDRGQGIYGYTF
>TRBD1|TRBV6-1|TRBJ2-2|few
TGTGCCAGCAGAAGGACAGGGGGCGATAGCGGGGAGCTGTTTTTT
CASRRTGGDSGELFF
>NA|TRBV24-1|TRBJ2-1|NA
TGTGCCACCAGTGCAAATAGCGAGACCTACAATGAGCAGTTCTTC
CATSANSETYNEQFF
>NA|TRBV7-7|TRBJ2-3|once
TGTGCTAGCAGTTCCGGGCCTAGGGGGGCAGATACGCAGTATTTT
CASSSGPRGADTQYF
>TRBD1|TRBV18|TRBJ2-7|many
TGTGCCAGCTCACTCGGACAGGTGACGGGTGAGCAGTACTTC
CASSLGQVTGEQYF
>TRBD1|TRBV2|TRBJ2-2|few
TGTGCCAGCAGTACAGGGGTCCACGGGGAGCTGTTTTTT
CASSTGVHGELFF
>TRBD2|TRBV5-1|TRBJ2-1|NA
TGCGCCAGCAGCCAAATAACTACTAGCGGGGCGAACAATGAGCAGTTCTTC
CASSQITTSGANNEQFF
>NA|TRBV12-3/TRBV12-4|TRBJ2-7|many
TGTGCCAGCAGTAAGGCGGGATTCTACGAGCAGTACTTC
CASSKAGFYEQYF
>NA|TRBV30|TRBJ1-1|many
TGTGCCTGGAGTGACCCTCACCGGGAAGCTTTCTTT
CAWSDPHREAFF
>NA|TRBV6-1|TRBJ1-6|few
TGTGCCAGCAGTGACTTAGGGCAGGGTCGATCACCCCTCCACTTT
CASSDLGQGRSPLHF
>TRBD2|TRBV9|TRBJ2-1|NA
TGTGCCAGCAGCGTAGTTGGGACTAGCGCGGTCAATGAGCAGTTCTTC
CASSVVGTSAVNEQFF
>TRBD1|TRBV12-3/TRBV12-4|TRBJ1-1|few
TGTGCCAGCAGTTCCTCAAATTACCGGGACAGGGGAGAAGGCGCTGAAGCTTTCTTT
CASSSSNYRDRGEGAEAFF
>TRBD2|TRBV19|TRBJ2-2|NA
TGTGCCAGTAGTAACCAAGCGGGAGGGAACACCGGGGAGCTGTTTTTT
CASSNQAGGNTGELFF
>TRBD1|TRBV5-1|TRBJ2-2|few
TGCGCCAGCAGCTTGGGGACAGGGGGCATCACCGGGGAGCTGTTTTTT
CASSLGTGGITGELFF
>TRBD1|TRBV28|TRBJ2-5|NA
TGTGCCAGCAGTTCGCAGGGGGTGCTTGGAGAGACCCAGTACTTC
CASSSQGVLGETQYF
>NA|TRBV11-2|TRBJ1-1|many
TGTGCCAGCAGCTTAGAGGGGGGGGTCGGCATGAACACTGAAGCTTTCTTT
CASSLEGGVGMNTEAFF
>NA|TRBV7-2|TRBJ2-5|NA
TGTGCCAGCAGCTTCGAGTTAGGGGAGACCCAGTACTTC
CASSFELGETQYF
>NA|TRBV5-1|TRBJ1-2|NA
TGCGCCAGCAGTTCGGACTCATTTGGCTACACCTTC
CASSSDSFGYTF
>NA|TRBV2|TRBJ1-2|NA
TGTGCCAGCAGTGGGTCAGGGGACTTCTATGGCTACACCTTC
CASSGSGDFYGYTF
>NA|TRBV10-3|TRBJ2-3|NA
TGTGCCATCAGTGGGGGACATTTTGACACAGACACGCAGTATTTT
CAISGGHFDTDTQYF
>NA|TRBV7-9|TRBJ1-2|NA
TGTGCCAGCAGCTTGGAGGGCGGCAGGGGCTCAAATGGCGACACCTTC
CASSLEGGRGSNGDTF
>NA|TRBV6-5|TRBJ1-5|few
TGTGCCAGCAGTTACTCTGAAGGCAATCAGCCCCAGCATTTT
CASSYSEGNQPQHF
>NA|TRBV20-1|TRBJ1-1|many
TGCAGTGCTAGAGGGGGCAACACTGAAGCTTTCTTT
CSARGGNTEAFF
>TRBD1|TRBV5-1|TRBJ2-7|few
TGCGCCAGCAGCCCCGGGACAGGGGAATTTTACGAGCAGTACTTC
CASSPGTGEFYEQYF